These 18 T cell receptor beta chains were sequenced from one sample in a study of T-cell reconstitution after alpha-beta-depleted transplantation in children. Construction of the TCRbeta library involved unique molecular identifiers. TCRdb processed the PCR reads anew with MiXCR; each CDR3 protein has one entry. The repertoire holds 200,000 to 250,000 distinct CDR3 sequences, with under 30% as singletons. Sequencing used PBMCs, mostly from graft donor cells, obtained 360 days after TCRalphabeta/CD19-depleted stem cell transplant. The origin of the receptors is a female patient aged 2 to 10 who had a stem cell transplant for congenital amegakaryocytic thrombocytopenia, so the T cells may come from the graft donor.

The genes are TRBV7-9 and TRBJ2-5; D might be TRBD1 or TRBD2, each matching 5 bases. CDR1 and CDR2 from the germline V gene are SEHNR and FQNEAQ (reference sequence). V was pared by 5 bases and J by 5 bases, with 18 bases between. This CDR3 has 15 residues. CDR3: CASSAVLGEWETQYF. The CDR3 nucleotides are TGTGCCAGCAGCGCCGTGCTGGGGGAGTGGGAGACCCAGTACTTC.

The CDR3 is CASSEAGHRESFYGYTF. The DNA for the CDR3 is TGTGCCAGCAGTGAAGCCGGGCACCGTGAAAGCTTCTATGGCTACACCTTC. The V and J genes are TRBV2 and TRBJ1-2; D call uncertain. V dropped 0 bases and J dropped 4 bases, with 18 bases sitting between them. CDR3 size: 17 residues. Germline values: CDR1 SNHLY, CDR2 FYNNEI.

This clonotype came up many times. The chain has TRBV27 and TRBJ1-5; D unresolved. The germline V gene has CDR1 MNHEY and CDR2 SMNVEV (reference sequence). There are 13 residues in the CDR3. V shed 6 bases and J shed 0 bases, with 6 bases lying between them. CDR3 nucleotides: TGTGCCAGCAGAAGTTATAGCAATCAGCCCCAGCATTTT. This translates into CASRSYSNQPQHF.

The chain joins TRBV4-2 to TRBJ2-7, with D hard to call. V gave up 0 bases and J gave up 0 bases, with 9 bases separating them. The CDR3 is 15 amino acids. CDR1 and CDR2 from the germline V gene are LGHNA and YNFKEQ. CDR3 protein: CASSQDRTSSYEQYF. CDR3 bases: TGTGCCAGCAGCCAAGATCGGACGTCCTCCTACGAGCAGTACTTC.

The gene calls are TRBV12-3 or TRBV12-4 and TRBJ1-2; no clear D. Trimming shortened V by 7 bases and J by 0 bases, and 12 bases separated the two germline ends. The CDR3 is 14 residues long. The CDR3 region has the DNA TGTGCCAGCATAGCTTCTGGGACTAACTATGGCTACACCTTC. The encoded protein is CASIASGTNYGYTF.

This clonotype has a single count. The chain links TRBV21-1 to TRBJ2-3; TRBD1, the D gene given by the table, was not confirmed from the DNA. TRBV21-1 is given as a pseudogene. CDR3 length: 18 amino acids. CDR3 nucleotides: TGTGCCAGCAGCAAACCACGACCCCGGGACAGACACACAGATACGCAGTATTTT. This translates into CASSKPRPRDRHTDTQYF.

This clonotype was seen a few times. This chain connects TRBV15 to TRBJ2-7; D may be TRBD2 (5 bases). The CDR3 totals 15 residues. The germline V gene encodes CDR1 LNHNV and CDR2 YYDKDF (reference sequence). The V end lost 0 bases, the J end lost 5 bases, and 14 bases lay between the germline ends. The CDR3 region is CATSRDFGVWDEQYF. CDR3 in DNA: TGTGCCACCAGCAGAGATTTCGGGGTTTGGGACGAGCAGTACTTC. Using reference TRBV15 and TRBJ2-7 for the parts outside the CDR3, the full variable domain is DAMVIQNPRYQVTQFGKPVTLSCSQTLNHNVMYWYQQKSSQAPKLLFHYYDKDFNNEADTPDNFQSRRPNTSFCFLDIRSPGLGDTAMYLCATSRDFGVWDEQYFGPGTRLTVT.

The V call is TRBV15, the J call TRBJ2-5, with 8 bases that match TRBD1. The V and J ends lost 7 bases and 1 base, in that order; junction bases with no gene match: 2. Germline CDR1 is LNHNV and CDR2 is YYDKDF (reference sequence). The CDR3 loop spans 13 amino acids. The CDR3 coding sequence is TGTGCCACCAATCAGGGGGCCCAAGAGACCCAGTACTTC. This codes for CATNQGAQETQYF.

V usage is TRBV5-1 and J usage is TRBJ2-5; D is perhaps TRBD2 (6 bases). This CDR3 has 16 amino acids. The germline CDR1 and CDR2 sequences are SGHRS and YFSETQ. Trimming left V 4 bases short and J 2 bases short, with 18 bases between. CDR3 sequence reads: CASSGRVAAYQETQYF. The CDR3 DNA sequence: TGCGCCAGCAGCGGTAGGGTAGCGGCTTATCAAGAGACCCAGTACTTC.

The chain has TRBV30 and TRBJ2-7, with a weak D call TRBD2 (6 bases). The V gene lost 0 bases and the J gene lost 3 bases, with 12 bases spanning the gap. Per germline, CDR1 GTSNPN and CDR2 SVGIG (reference sequence). This CDR3 is built from 14 residues. The CDR3 loop is CAWSVIGGIYEQYF. CDR3 nucleotides: TGTGCCTGGAGTGTAATAGGCGGGATCTACGAGCAGTACTTC. The variable domain in full, with the rest retrieved from reference TRBV30 and TRBJ2-7, is SQTIHQWPATLVQPVGSPLSLECTVEGTSNPNLYWYRQAAGRGLQLLFYSVGIGQISSEVPQNLSASRPQDRQFILSSKKLLLSDSGFYLCAWSVIGGIYEQYFGPGTRLTVT.

This clonotype has only a few counts. V gene TRBV10-3 combines with J gene TRBJ2-3; no firm D call. The V end was cut by 7 bases, the J end by 2 bases, with 13 bases between. The CDR3 extends over 14 amino acids. Germline assignment: CDR1 ENHRY and CDR2 SYGVKD. The CDR3 region is CAITYGPSTDTQYF. Written as DNA, the CDR3 is TGTGCCATCACTTATGGTCCCTCCACAGATACGCAGTATTTT.

The table lists this clonotype with many counts. The chain employs TRBV29-1 and TRBJ2-3; D may be TRBD2 (5 bases). V lost 4 bases and J 1 base, leaving 6 bases between the germline ends. Germline CDR1 reads SQVTM; CDR2 reads ANQGSEA. The CDR3 sequence is 12 residues long. The CDR3 DNA sequence: TGCAGCGTTGGAGCGGGCACAGATACGCAGTATTTT. Translating it yields CSVGAGTDTQYF.

The chain has TRBV12-3 or TRBV12-4 and TRBJ2-6; 10 bases are shared with TRBD2. CDR3 length: 16 amino acids. V lost 6 bases, J lost 0 bases, and 2 bases stayed unmatched. CDR3 in DNA: TGTGCCAGCAGACTAGCGGGACCCTCTGGGGCCAACGTCCTGACTTTC. Amino acids: CASRLAGPSGANVLTF.

The chain recombines TRBV27 with TRBJ2-3, with TRBD2 identical over 7 bases. This CDR3 region has 11 residues. Germline V gene sequence: CDR1 MNHEY, CDR2 SMNVEV (reference sequence). CDR3: CLAVTTDTQYF. The CDR3 DNA follows: TGTCTAGCGGTAACCACAGATACGCAGTATTTT.

The chain has TRBV2 and TRBJ2-1; D remains ambiguous. The ends were cut back, 6 bases at V and 10 bases at J, with 10 bases in the middle. The germline CDR1 and CDR2 sequences are SNHLY and FYNNEI. CDR3 length: 11 residues. The DNA for the CDR3 is TGTGCCAGCAGCGCTTTGGGGGAGCAGTTCTTC. This codes for CASSALGEQFF.

This rearrangement joins TRBV12-3 or TRBV12-4 to TRBJ2-2; a possible D gene is TRBD1 (6 bases). The length of the CDR3 is 13 residues. The V end lost 10 bases, the J end lost 7 bases, and 16 bases lay between the germline ends. CDR3 nucleotides: TGTGCCATCAATTGGGGGCGAATCGGGGAGCTGTTTTTT. As protein: CAINWGRIGELFF.

There are a few counts of this clonotype. The V and J genes are TRBV5-1 and TRBJ2-6, with D perhaps TRBD1 (6 bases). Germline values: CDR1 SGHRS, CDR2 YFSETQ. V dropped 4 bases and J dropped 4 bases, with 18 bases sitting between them. CDR3 length: 17 residues. Here the CDR3 DNA reads TGCGCCAGCAGCCTGGGACATTCCCCCGGGGGGGCCAACGTCCTGACTTTC. Its translation is CASSLGHSPGGANVLTF.

This clonotype was found many times. The chain links TRBV11-2 to TRBJ2-1; the match to TRBD2 covers 10 bases. This CDR3 comprises 15 residues. Germline values: CDR1 SGHAT, CDR2 FQNNGV. Trimming took 2 bases from V and 6 from J; bases not matched to a gene: 4. CDR3 region: CASSLLAGVANEQFF. CDR3 DNA sequence: TGTGCCAGCAGCTTACTAGCGGGAGTAGCCAATGAGCAGTTCTTC.